This passage covers 21 T cell receptor beta chains from one sample sequenced in a study of cytomegalovirus exposure and HLA in healthy donors. PCR used 60 Vbeta primers and 13 Jbeta primers. Generated by immunoSEQ multiplex PCR, the TCRdb table keeps only in-frame clones and is missing some. The repertoire has about 190,000 clones, over 60% of them found once; the top ten carry around 2.2%. Input material: PBMCs. All receptors derive from a woman aged 25-40 years in good health and CMV-seropositive.

The V and J genes are TRBV4-2 and TRBJ1-3; 8 bases agree with TRBD1. This CDR3 has 15 residues. V gave up 4 bases and J gave up 0 bases; unmatched junction bases: 2. Germline V gene lookup returns CDR1 LGHNA and CDR2 YNFKEQ. The CDR3 here is CASSRDRYSGNTIYF. CDR3 nucleotides: TGTGCCAGCAGCCGGGACAGGTACTCTGGAAACACCATATATTTT.

The rearrangement uses TRBV28 and TRBJ2-2, with 9 positions matching TRBD1. Germline-derived CDR1 and CDR2 are MDHEN and SYDVKM. This CDR3 is built from 15 residues. After removal of 6 bases from V and 3 bases from J, the junction contained 5 bases not matched to a gene. DNA for the CDR3: TGTGCCAGCAGGGGACAGGGATGGGACACCGGGGAGCTGTTTTTT. Protein product: CASRGQGWDTGELFF.

The chain couples TRBV15 to TRBJ2-7; TRBD2 agrees at 12 bases. From germline, CDR1 is LNHNV and CDR2 YYDKDF (reference sequence). Trimming at V came to 3 bases and at J to 4 bases, leaving 4 bases not matched to a gene. The CDR3 loop spans 15 amino acids. The DNA for the CDR3 is TGTGCCACCAGCAGTAGACTAGCGGGAGTGTACGAGCAGTACTTC. Its translation is CATSSRLAGVYEQYF.

This clone has only a few counts. The CDR3: CASSFSGGTYNEQFF. CDR3 DNA sequence: TGTGCCAGCAGCTTTAGCGGGGGGACCTACAATGAGCAGTTCTTC. The chain employs TRBV7-2 and TRBJ2-1; 10 nucleotides align to TRBD2. The CDR3 totals 15 residues. Per germline, CDR1 SGHTA and CDR2 FQGNSA. Unmatched junction bases numbered 1, after V lost 3 bases and J lost 2 bases.

This clone was seen a handful of times. The chain couples TRBV18 to TRBJ2-3; D ambiguous. The ends were cut back, 2 bases at V and 8 bases at J, with 17 bases in the middle. The CDR3 covers 15 residues. In germline, CDR1 is KGHSH, CDR2 LQKENI. CDR3 protein: CASSPLPENRVTQYF. In DNA, the CDR3 is TGTGCCAGCTCACCATTACCTGAGAACAGAGTTACGCAGTATTTT.

This chain connects TRBV9 to TRBJ2-3, with 12 bases that match TRBD2. Germline V gene sequence: CDR1 SGDLS, CDR2 YYNGEE. The CDR3 has 16 residues. The J segment lost 3 bases and the V segment lost 3 bases, leaving 5 bases of the junction unmatched. CDR3 sequence: CASSALAGGETDTQYF. CDR3 DNA: TGTGCCAGCAGCGCGCTAGCGGGAGGGGAAACAGATACGCAGTATTTT. The entire variable domain, with the rest obtained from reference TRBV9 and TRBJ2-3, is as follows: DSGVTQTPKHLITATGQRVTLRCSPRSGDLSVYWYQQSLDQGLQFLIQYYNGEERAKGNILERFSAQQFPDLHSELNLSSLELGDSALYFCASSALAGGETDTQYFGPGTRLTVL.

This sequence joins TRBV21-1 and TRBJ2-2; the tabulated D call, TRBD2, remains unverified against the DNA. TRBV21-1 has pseudogene status. The CDR3 is made up of 14 amino acids. CDR3 bases: TGTGCCAGCAGCATGGACTCAAGCACCGGGGAGCTGTTTTTT. It is translated as CASSMDSSTGELFF.

V gene TRBV10-3 combines with J gene TRBJ1-5, with D possibly being TRBD1 (6 bases). Trimming pared 2 bases from V and 1 base from J, leaving 6 bases between. Germline V gene sequence: CDR1 ENHRY, CDR2 SYGVKD. CDR3 length: 14 residues. The CDR3 protein is CAISETGSNQPQHF. DNA of the CDR3: TGTGCCATCAGTGAGACAGGGAGCAATCAGCCCCAGCATTTT.

The chain couples TRBV5-4 to TRBJ2-2; 9 bases fit TRBD2. The germline gives CDR1 SGHNT, CDR2 YYREEE (reference sequence). This CDR3 has 15 amino acids. V lost 5 bases, J lost 7 bases, and 9 bases stayed unmatched. Written as DNA, the CDR3 is TGTGCCAGCAGAGAGACTAGCGGCTTTGGCGGGGAGCTGTTTTTT. This encodes CASRETSGFGGELFF.

The CDR3 sequence: CASSLAAGGHNEQFF. The CDR3 nucleotides are TGTGCCAGCAGCTTAGCGGCGGGGGGCCACAATGAGCAGTTCTTC. The genes are TRBV7-2 and TRBJ2-1; TRBD2 matches 8 bases. From germline, CDR1 is SGHTA and CDR2 FQGNSA. The CDR3 loop spans 15 amino acids. V trimming: 0 bases; J trimming: 5 bases; junction bases outside the gene matches: 3.

The chain has TRBV25-1 and TRBJ1-5; TRBD1 aligns across 9 bases. V dropped 6 bases and J dropped 6; count of bases not matched to a gene: 12. CDR1 is MGHDK and CDR2 is SYGVNS in the germline V gene. The CDR3 loop spans 16 amino acids. The chain's CDR3 is CASSPRTGEAVQPQHF. The CDR3 DNA sequence: TGTGCCAGCAGCCCAAGGACAGGGGAGGCAGTTCAGCCCCAGCATTTT.

The J gene is TRBJ2-5, the V gene TRBV10-3; 8 nucleotides align to TRBD1. CDR1 is ENHRY and CDR2 is SYGVKD in the germline V gene. The CDR3 contains 14 residues. CDR3 residues: CAIGPDRDGETQYF. The CDR3 region has the DNA TGTGCAATAGGCCCGGACAGGGACGGGGAGACCCAGTACTTC.

V is TRBV25-1 and J is TRBJ1-1; 7 bases map to TRBD1. This CDR3 comprises 14 residues. Germline V gives CDR1 MGHDK, CDR2 SYGVNS. V shed 5 bases, J shed 3 bases, and the junction held 6 bases outside the gene matches. Here the CDR3 DNA reads TGTGCCAGCAGTCCGGGGGACAGAGACACTGAAGCTTTCTTT. Its translation: CASSPGDRDTEAFF. Variable domain in full (rest from reference TRBV25-1 and TRBJ1-1): EADIYQTPRYLVIGTGKKITLECSQTMGHDKMYWYQQDPGMELHLIHYSYGVNSTEKGDLSSESTVSRIRTEHFPLTLESARPSHTSQYLCASSPGDRDTEAFFGQGTRLTVV.

The chain carries TRBV5-4 and TRBJ2-6, with D hard to call. This CDR3 region has 17 residues. The V and J ends lost 0 bases and 0 bases respectively, with 10 bases between them. From germline, CDR1 is SGHNT and CDR2 YYREEE (reference sequence). Here the CDR3 reads CASSLGGSISGANVLTF. Here the CDR3 DNA reads TGTGCCAGCAGCTTGGGCGGTTCGATCTCTGGGGCCAACGTCCTGACTTTC.

The J gene is TRBJ2-5, the V gene TRBV29-1; TRBD1 aligns across 7 bases. The J call could be wrong; TRBJ2-7 is a better fit for the DNA end. The CDR3 consists of 12 residues. Germline CDR1 SQVTM, CDR2 ANQGSEA. CDR3: CSVGTGRYEQYF. The CDR3, as DNA: TGCAGCGTTGGGACAGGACGGTACGAGCAGTACTTC.

V and J are TRBV15 and TRBJ1-6; no clear D gene. CDR1 is LNHNV, CDR2 YYDKDF, per germline (reference sequence). V lost 0 bases and J lost 7, with 10 bases in between. The CDR3 is 15 amino acids. The chain's CDR3 is CATSRDSRGNSPLHF. For the CDR3, the DNA is TGTGCCACCAGCAGAGATTCAAGAGGGAATTCACCCCTCCACTTT.

This clone was picked up one time. The rearrangement links TRBV15 to TRBJ1-1; 7 bases line up with TRBD1. This CDR3 contains 13 residues. Trimming at V came to 1 base and at J to 9 bases, leaving 5 bases not matched to a gene. Germline V gene sequence: CDR1 LNHNV, CDR2 YYDKDF (reference sequence). Written as DNA, the CDR3 is TGTGCCACCAGCAGAGCAGGGGGAATTAAAGCTTTCTTT. It encodes CATSRAGGIKAFF.

The chain employs TRBV5-1 and TRBJ2-5; TRBD2 aligns across 8 bases. Looked up from germline, CDR1 is SGHRS and CDR2 is YFSETQ. The CDR3 is 15 amino acids. J was trimmed by 3 bases and V by 4 bases; bases with no gene match: 8. The DNA of the CDR3 is TGCGCCAGCAGCGTACTTACTAGCGGAGAAGAGACCCAGTACTTC. This gives the protein CASSVLTSGEETQYF.

The chain joins TRBV30 to TRBJ1-1; no firm D call. CDR1 and CDR2 from the germline V gene are GTSNPN and SVGIG (reference sequence). V was pared by 2 bases and J by 0 bases, with 10 bases between. This CDR3 comprises 14 residues. The CDR3 protein is CAWSPGEMNTEAFF. The CDR3 DNA reads TGTGCCTGGAGTCCGGGAGAAATGAACACTGAAGCTTTCTTT.

This chain links TRBV2 with TRBJ2-5; 14 bases line up with TRBD2. This CDR3 has 14 residues. J gave up 4 bases and V 10 bases, and 5 bases lay outside the gene matches. Germline CDR1 is SNHLY and CDR2 is FYNNEI. DNA of the CDR3: TGTGCCACTGGGACTAGCGGGGGTAGAGAGACCCAGTACTTC. Its protein product is CATGTSGGRETQYF.

The rearrangement joins TRBV5-3 to TRBJ1-5; no clear D gene. TRBV5-3 is an open reading frame whose function is uncertain. Trimming stripped 0 bases from V and 2 bases from J, with 9 bases between. CDR3 size: 15 residues. CDR3 in DNA: TGTGCCAGAAGCTTGGAGAGGGAGGGCAATCAGCCCCAGCATTTT. Translation: CARSLEREGNQPQHF.